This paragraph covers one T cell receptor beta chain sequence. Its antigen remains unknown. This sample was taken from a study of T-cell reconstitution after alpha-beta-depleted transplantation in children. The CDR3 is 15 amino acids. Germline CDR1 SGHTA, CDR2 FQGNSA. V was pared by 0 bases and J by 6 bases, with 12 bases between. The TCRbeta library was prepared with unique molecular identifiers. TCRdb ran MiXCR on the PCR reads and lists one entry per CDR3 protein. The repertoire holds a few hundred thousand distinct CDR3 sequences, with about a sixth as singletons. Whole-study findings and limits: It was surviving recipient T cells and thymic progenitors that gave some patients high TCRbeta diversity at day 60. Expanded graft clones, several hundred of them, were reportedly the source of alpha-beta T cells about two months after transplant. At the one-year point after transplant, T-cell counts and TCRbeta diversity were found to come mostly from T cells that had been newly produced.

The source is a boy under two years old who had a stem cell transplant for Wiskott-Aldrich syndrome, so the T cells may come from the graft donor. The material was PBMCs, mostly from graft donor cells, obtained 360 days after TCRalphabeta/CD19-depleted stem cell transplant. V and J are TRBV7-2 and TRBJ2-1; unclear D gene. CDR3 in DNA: TGTGCCAGCAGCTTAGCCGGCCCTTTGGGCAATGAGCAGTTCTTC. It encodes CASSLAGPLGNEQFF.